These T cell receptor beta chains were read from a single sample in a study of blood T cell repertoires in COVID-19. Only in-frame clones appear in the TCRdb table, and some are missing; sequencing was by immunoSEQ multiplex PCR. The table lists some 150,000 clones, about 87% of them singletons, with approximately 40% in the top ten. The sample was peripheral blood. The receptors come from a man in his fifties or sixties who had recovered from COVID-19. CDR3s leave out the opening cysteine and the closing phenylalanine or tryptophan. Each record gives: clone size, V gene, J gene, CDR3 protein. Size tells how often a clone was seen (once, few, many) or the class of an expanded clone, and some rows leave it out.

size: NA
V: TRBV19
J: TRBJ1-4
CDR3: ASSSDDGKGEKLF

size: NA
V: TRBV7-2
J: TRBJ2-2
CDR3: ASSLFGTGNTGELF

size: once
V: TRBV5-8
J: TRBJ2-7
CDR3: ASSRPAGGRYEQY

size: few
V: TRBV10-3
J: TRBJ1-6
CDR3: ATRPGQGSSPLH

size: NA
V: TRBV5-1
J: TRBJ2-7
CDR3: ASSLDRGQYEQY

size: NA
V: TRBV6-2/TRBV6-3
J: TRBJ2-5
CDR3: ASSWSSGGQETQY

size: NA
V: TRBV6-4
J: TRBJ1-2
CDR3: ASSGSPPGQIVPPIITGYT

size: NA
V: TRBV12-3/TRBV12-4
J: TRBJ2-7
CDR3: ASSPGLTGEQY

size: NA
V: TRBV2
J: TRBJ1-5
CDR3: ASSENRENQPQH

size: NA
V: TRBV3-1/TRBV3-2
J: TRBJ1-1
CDR3: ASSQAREGTEAF

size: NA
V: TRBV3-1/TRBV3-2
J: TRBJ1-1
CDR3: ASSQSDRVNTEAF

size: NA
V: TRBV19
J: TRBJ1-4
CDR3: ASSDRTVFNEKLF

size: NA
V: TRBV5-8
J: TRBJ2-5
CDR3: ASSLAGLTQETQY

size: NA
V: TRBV5-4
J: TRBJ1-6
CDR3: ASSFGVGYNSPLH